Sequencing of this T cell receptor beta chain was carried out in a study of cytomegalovirus exposure and HLA in healthy donors. Turning to the study itself: The study placed about 81% of its approximately 360 genotyped donors in the Caucasian-associated ancestry cluster.

A multiplex PCR was run with 60 Vbeta primers and 13 Jbeta primers. Assay: immunoSEQ multiplex PCR; the TCRdb copy retains only in-frame clones and omits some. The sample consists of about 150,000 clones, around 63% of them appearing once. CDR3 size: 13 residues. Germline lookup yields CDR1 SGHAT and CDR2 FQNNGV. J was trimmed by 8 bases and V by 5 bases; bases with no gene match: 6. Findings of the study overall: TCR beta chain V- and J-gene trimming was linked, in a later analysis, to a missense variant in DCLRE1C. CMV antigen specificity was confirmed in vitro for three CMV-associated chains. Researchers catalogued some 160 TCR beta chains as cytomegalovirus-associated.

In regard to this clone: Antigen unknown.

The sequenced material came from PBMCs. This clonotype was sampled from a human donor in good health. V and J are TRBV11-2 and TRBJ1-2, with TRBD1 matching over 9 bases. The CDR3 protein is CASSARQGDGYTF. As DNA, the CDR3 is TGTGCCAGCAGCGCTCGACAGGGGGACGGCTACACCTTC.